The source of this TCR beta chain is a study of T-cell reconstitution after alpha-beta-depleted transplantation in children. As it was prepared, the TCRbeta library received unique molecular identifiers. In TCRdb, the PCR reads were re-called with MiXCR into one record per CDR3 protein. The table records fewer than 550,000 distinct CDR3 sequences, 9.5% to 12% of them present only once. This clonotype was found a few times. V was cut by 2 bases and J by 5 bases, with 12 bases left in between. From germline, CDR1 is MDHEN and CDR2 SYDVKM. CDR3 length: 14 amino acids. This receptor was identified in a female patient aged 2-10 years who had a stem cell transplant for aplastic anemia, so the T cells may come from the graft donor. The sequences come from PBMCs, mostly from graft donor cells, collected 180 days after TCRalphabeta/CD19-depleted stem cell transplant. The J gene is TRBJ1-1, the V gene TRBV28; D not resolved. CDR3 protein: CASSLVVGGTEAFF. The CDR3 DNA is TGTGCCAGCAGTTTAGTTGTGGGAGGGACTGAAGCTTTCTTT. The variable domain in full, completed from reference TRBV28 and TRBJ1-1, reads DVKVTQSSRYLVKRTGEKVFLECVQDMDHENMFWYRQDPGLGLRLIYFSYDVKMKEKGDIPEGYSVSREKKERFSLILESASTNQTSMYLCASSLVVGGTEAFFGQGTRLTVV.